The clone carrying this TCR beta chain has more than one count but fewer than ten. The antigen is unknown. TCRdb analysed the 5' RACE reads with MiXCR anew, one entry per CDR3 protein. Of fewer than 85,000 distinct CDR3 sequences listed, about 4% are singletons. The sample belongs to a study of neurological immune-mediated disorders. Broader study findings: HTLV-1-associated myelopathy displayed the greatest TCR clonal expansion, and multiple sclerosis exhibited the smallest, lower than that of healthy controls. Any association between clinical or MRI features and the multiple sclerosis repertoire cluster was absent. One cluster of related CDR3 sequences contained, by phylogenetic grouping, the repertoires of 18 of 34 multiple sclerosis patients and formed a possible signature.

The time point: longitudinal time-point 3. It was from 2 million PBMCs stored at -80 C that the unsorted libraries were obtained. The V gene lost 2 bases and the J gene lost 3 bases, with 11 bases spanning the gap. Germline V gives CDR1 SGDLS, CDR2 YYNGEE. The CDR3 loop spans 15 amino acids. The TCR comes from a woman aged 60-75 years with multiple sclerosis. The sample taken for sequencing was PBMCs. J is TRBJ2-2 and V is TRBV9; D gene uncertain. The CDR3 region is CASSVPRGDTGELFF. CDR3 DNA: TGTGCCAGCAGCGTTCCAAGAGGTGACACCGGGGAGCTGTTTTTT. Drawing the rest from reference TRBV9 and TRBJ2-2, the complete variable domain is DSGVTQTPKHLITATGQRVTLRCSPRSGDLSVYWYQQSLDQGLQFLIQYYNGEERAKGNILERFSAQQFPDLHSELNLSSLELGDSALYFCASSVPRGDTGELFFGEGSRLTVL.